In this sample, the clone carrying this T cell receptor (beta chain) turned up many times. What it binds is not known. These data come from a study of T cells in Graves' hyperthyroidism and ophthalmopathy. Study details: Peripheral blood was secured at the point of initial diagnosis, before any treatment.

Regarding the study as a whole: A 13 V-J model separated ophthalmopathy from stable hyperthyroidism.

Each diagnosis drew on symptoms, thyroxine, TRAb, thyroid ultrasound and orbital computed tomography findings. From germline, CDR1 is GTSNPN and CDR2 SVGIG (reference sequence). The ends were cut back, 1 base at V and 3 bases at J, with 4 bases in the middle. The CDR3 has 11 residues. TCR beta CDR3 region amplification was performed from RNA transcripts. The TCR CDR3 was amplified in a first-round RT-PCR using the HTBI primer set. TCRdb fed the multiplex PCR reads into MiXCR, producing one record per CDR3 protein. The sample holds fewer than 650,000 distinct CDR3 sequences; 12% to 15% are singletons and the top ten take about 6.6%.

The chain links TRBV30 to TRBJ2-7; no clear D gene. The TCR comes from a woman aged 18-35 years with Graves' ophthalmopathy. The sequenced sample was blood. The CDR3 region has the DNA TGTGCCTGGAGTGCTCGCTACGAGCAGTACTTC. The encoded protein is CAWSARYEQYF.